These 12 T cell receptor beta chains share one sample of origin, sequenced in a study of blood T cell repertoires in COVID-19. TCRdb keeps only in-frame clones here, not all; method: immunoSEQ multiplex PCR. Of around 72,000 clones in the sample, nearly 90% were seen once. The sequenced material came from peripheral blood. These receptors all come from a man in his fifties or sixties with acute or convalescent COVID-19.

V gene TRBV5-6 combines with J gene TRBJ2-7; tentative D call: TRBD2 (6 bases). The CDR3 has 14 residues. Germline CDR1 is SGHDT and CDR2 is YYEEEE. Trimming removed 4 bases at V and 3 bases at J, with 14 bases between. Written as DNA, the CDR3 is TGTGCCAGCAGCGGTGGGACTTCATTCTACGAGCAGTACTTC. Translating it yields CASSGGTSFYEQYF. Variable domain in full (rest from reference TRBV5-6 and TRBJ2-7): DAGVTQSPTHLIKTRGQQVTLRCSPKSGHDTVSWYQQALGQGPQFIFQYYEEEERQRGNFPDRFSGHQFPNYSSELNVNALLLGDSALYLCASSGGTSFYEQYFGPGTRLTVT.

The J gene is TRBJ2-5, the V gene TRBV7-6; TRBD2 agrees at 8 bases. The CDR3 runs 16 residues. The germline gives CDR1 SGHVS, CDR2 FNYEAQ. After removal of 0 bases from V and 4 bases from J, the junction contained 7 bases not matched to a gene. The CDR3 region is CASSLAAAGGAETQYF. The CDR3 DNA sequence: TGTGCCAGCAGCTTAGCTGCTGCGGGGGGCGCAGAGACCCAGTACTTC.

In its sample, this clone was seen once. This rearrangement joins TRBV12-3 or TRBV12-4 to TRBJ1-1, with no clear D. V gave up 6 bases and J gave up 1 base, with 6 bases separating them. CDR3 length: 12 residues. This CDR3 reads CASRPGNTEAFF. CDR3 bases: TGTGCCAGCAGGCCAGGGAACACTGAAGCTTTCTTT.

V gene TRBV3-1 (or the pseudogene TRBV3-2) combines with J gene TRBJ1-2; tentatively, D is TRBD1 (5 bases). Germline CDR1 reads LGHDT; CDR2 reads YNNKEL (reference sequence). This CDR3 has 14 amino acids. V shed 4 bases and J shed 4 bases, with 13 bases lying between them. CDR3 nucleotides: TGTGCCAGCAGCCCCCGGGGGGGGAGCTATGGCTACACCTTC. Its protein is CASSPRGGSYGYTF.

The chain uses TRBV3-1 (or the pseudogene TRBV3-2) and TRBJ1-1; a possible D gene is TRBD1 (6 bases). The CDR3 totals 15 residues. Germline V gives CDR1 LGHDT, CDR2 YNNKEL (reference sequence). Trimming shortened V by 4 bases and J by 6 bases, and 18 bases separated the two germline ends. CDR3 nucleotide sequence: TGTGCCAGCAGCCCCACAGGGATCGGAGGCGCTGAAGCTTTCTTT. It is translated as CASSPTGIGGAEAFF.

The CDR3 region is CASSKPGTGSYEQYF. CDR3 nucleotide sequence: TGTGCCAGTAGTAAACCCGGGACAGGGAGCTACGAGCAGTACTTC. The chain links TRBV19 to TRBJ2-7, with 9 bases identical to TRBD1. Germline CDR1 LNHDA, CDR2 SQIVND (reference sequence). The CDR3 is made up of 15 amino acids. The junction had 7 bases not matched to a gene; V was cut back by 4 bases and J by 3 bases.

The rearrangement uses TRBV7-9 and TRBJ2-1; D gene unclear. The germline V gene has CDR1 SEHNR and CDR2 FQNEAQ (reference sequence). The ends were cut back, 3 bases at V and 5 bases at J, with 11 bases in the middle. This CDR3 comprises 14 residues. CDR3 sequence: CASSFYRPHNEQFF. The CDR3, as DNA: TGTGCCAGCAGCTTCTACCGTCCCCACAATGAGCAGTTCTTC.

This rearrangement joins TRBV6-5 to TRBJ2-3; 9 bases agree with TRBD1. This CDR3 region has 15 residues. V gave up 4 bases and J gave up 4 bases; unmatched junction bases: 6. Germline V lookup: CDR1 MNHEY, CDR2 SVGAGI. The CDR3 DNA is TGTGCCAGCAGTTCGGGACAGGGTGATCCAGATACGCAGTATTTT. It is translated as CASSSGQGDPDTQYF.

The chain couples TRBV6-2 or TRBV6-3 to TRBJ2-5; 15 nucleotides agree with TRBD2. Germline values: CDR1 MNHEY, CDR2 SVGEGT. This CDR3 has 15 amino acids. V dropped 4 bases and J dropped 4; count of bases not matched to a gene: 1. CDR3 amino acids: CASSWGLAGGETQYF. CDR3 sequence (DNA): TGTGCCAGCAGTTGGGGACTAGCGGGGGGAGAGACCCAGTACTTC.

The genes are TRBV6-5 and TRBJ2-7; D is ambiguous. Germline loops: CDR1 MNHEY, CDR2 SVGAGI. The V and J ends lost 0 bases and 3 bases respectively, with 12 bases between them. This CDR3 is built from 15 residues. The CDR3 loop reads CASSYSIGRYYEQYF. Here the CDR3 DNA reads TGTGCCAGCAGTTACTCGATCGGCAGGTACTACGAGCAGTACTTC.

This chain uses TRBV4-1 with TRBJ1-4; 10 nucleotides match TRBD1. The CDR3 spans 17 residues. Germline CDR1 MGHRA, CDR2 YSYEKL. The J segment lost 6 bases and the V segment lost 4 bases, leaving 11 bases of the junction unmatched. The CDR3 sequence is CASSRVTTGGRYEKLFF. The CDR3 region has the DNA TGCGCCAGCAGCCGAGTTACGACAGGGGGCAGATATGAAAAACTGTTTTTT.

The genes are TRBV7-2 and TRBJ2-7; 8 positions match TRBD1. V shed 1 base, J shed 11 bases, and the junction held 4 bases outside the gene matches. The CDR3 consists of 12 residues. Germline V gene sequence: CDR1 SGHTA, CDR2 FQGNSA. This CDR3 is CASSLGTGKKYF. CDR3 DNA sequence: TGTGCCAGCAGCTTAGGGACAGGGAAAAAGTACTTC.